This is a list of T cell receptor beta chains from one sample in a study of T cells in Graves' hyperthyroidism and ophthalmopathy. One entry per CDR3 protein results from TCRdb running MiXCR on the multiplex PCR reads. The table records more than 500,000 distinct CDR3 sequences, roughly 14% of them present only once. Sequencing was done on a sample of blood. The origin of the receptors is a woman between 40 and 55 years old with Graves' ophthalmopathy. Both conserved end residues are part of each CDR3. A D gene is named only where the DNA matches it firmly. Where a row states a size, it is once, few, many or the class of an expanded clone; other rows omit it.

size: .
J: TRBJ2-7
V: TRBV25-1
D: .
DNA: TGTGCCAGCAGTGATCGTAGCGGATCTTCCTACGAGCAGTACTTC
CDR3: CASSDRSGSSYEQYF

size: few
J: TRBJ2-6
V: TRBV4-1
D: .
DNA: TGCGCCAGCAGCCAAGGACACTCTGGGGCCAACGTCCTGACTTTC
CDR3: CASSQGHSGANVLTF

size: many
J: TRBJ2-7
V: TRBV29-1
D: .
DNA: TGCAGCGTTGAAGATGAGAAAACTTACGAGCAGTACTTC
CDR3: CSVEDEKTYEQYF

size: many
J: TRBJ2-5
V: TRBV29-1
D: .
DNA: TGCAGCGCCCTGAGGCCTGAAGAGACCCAGTACTTC
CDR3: CSALRPEETQYF

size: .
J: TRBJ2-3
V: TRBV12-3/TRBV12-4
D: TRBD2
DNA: TGTGCCAGCAGTGAACGTAGCGGGAGTGGAGTAAATACGCAGTATTTT
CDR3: CASSERSGSGVNTQYF

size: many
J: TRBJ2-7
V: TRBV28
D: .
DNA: TGTGCCAGTCTCAGCGAGGGACAACAGACCCGGGGCTACGAGCAGTACTTC
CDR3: CASLSEGQQTRGYEQYF

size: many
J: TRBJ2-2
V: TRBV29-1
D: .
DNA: TGCAGCGTTGACCGGGGGAACACCGGGGAGCTGTTTTTT
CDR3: CSVDRGNTGELFF

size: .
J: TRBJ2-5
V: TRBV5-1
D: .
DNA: TGCGCCAGCAGCTTTGAAGGACGGCCAGCGGAGACCCAGTACTTC
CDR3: CASSFEGRPAETQYF

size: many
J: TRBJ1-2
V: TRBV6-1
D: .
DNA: TGTGCCAGCAGGGAGAGGACAGACTATGGCTACACCTTC
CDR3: CASRERTDYGYTF

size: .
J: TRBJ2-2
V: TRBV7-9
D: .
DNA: TGTGCCAGCAGCTTAGGACTCCGCCCCGTGGGGGAGCTGTTTTTT
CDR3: CASSLGLRPVGELFF

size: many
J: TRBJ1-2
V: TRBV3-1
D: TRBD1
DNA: TGTCGGTGGGGACAGGGAACGGAGGGCTACACCTTC
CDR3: CRWGQGTEGYTF

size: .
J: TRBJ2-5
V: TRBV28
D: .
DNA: TGTGCCAGCAGTTGGGTATCCGGGTCTAGAGGAGCGGAGACCCAGTACTTC
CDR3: CASSWVSGSRGAETQYF

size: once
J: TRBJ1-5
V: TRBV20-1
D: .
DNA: TGCAGTGCTAGGGCAGGGGCAGGGGGCAATCAGCCCCAGCATTTT
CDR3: CSARAGAGGNQPQHF

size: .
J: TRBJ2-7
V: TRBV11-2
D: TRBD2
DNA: TGTGCCAGCAGCCGTTTTAGCGGGTACTACGAGCAGTACTTC
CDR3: CASSRFSGYYEQYF

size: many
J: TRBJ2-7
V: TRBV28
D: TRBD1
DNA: TGTGCCAGCAGTTTCCGGGACAGAGACTACGAGCAGTACTTC
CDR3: CASSFRDRDYEQYF

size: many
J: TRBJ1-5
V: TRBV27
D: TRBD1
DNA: TGTGCCAGCAGGGGGACAGGGTTTGGGAATCAGCCCCAGCATTTT
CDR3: CASRGTGFGNQPQHF

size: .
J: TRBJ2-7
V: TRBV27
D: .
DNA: TGTGCCAGCATATCAGCCTACGAGCAGTACTTC
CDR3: CASISAYEQYF

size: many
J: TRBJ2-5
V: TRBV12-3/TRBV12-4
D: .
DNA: TGTGCCAGCAGTGGGACCGCGGGGGAGACCCAGTACTTC
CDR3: CASSGTAGETQYF

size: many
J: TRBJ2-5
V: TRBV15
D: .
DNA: TGTGCCACCAGCAGATCTCCGACGCGGCAAGAGACCCAGTACTTC
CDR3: CATSRSPTRQETQYF

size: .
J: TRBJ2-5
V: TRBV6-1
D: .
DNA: TGTGCCAGCACCCAGGCAGGCCCTCAGGGGACCCAGTACTTC
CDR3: CASTQAGPQGTQYF

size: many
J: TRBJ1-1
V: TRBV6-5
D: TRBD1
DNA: TGTGCCAGCAGATCGCGGACAGGGGAGGGAACTGAAGCTTTCTTT
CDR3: CASRSRTGEGTEAFF

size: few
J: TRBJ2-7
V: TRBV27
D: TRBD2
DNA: TGTGCCAGCAGTTTATCCCGGACTAGCGGGGGATATTACGAGCAGTACTTC
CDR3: CASSLSRTSGGYYEQYF

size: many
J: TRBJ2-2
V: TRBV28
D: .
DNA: TGTGCCAGCAGTGACCCCAGGAACACCGGGGAGCTGTTTTTT
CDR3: CASSDPRNTGELFF

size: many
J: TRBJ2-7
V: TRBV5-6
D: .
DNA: TGTGCCAGCAGCTTCCGAGAGGAGCTCGGATACGAGCAGTACTTC
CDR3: CASSFREELGYEQYF

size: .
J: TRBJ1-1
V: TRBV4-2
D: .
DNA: TGTGCCAGCAGCCAGGCGGACAGAGCTACTTTCTTT
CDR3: CASSQADRATFF

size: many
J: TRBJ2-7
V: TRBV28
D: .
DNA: TGTGCCAGCAGTTTATTCCGGTTCCCCCCCTACGAGCAGTACTTC
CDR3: CASSLFRFPPYEQYF

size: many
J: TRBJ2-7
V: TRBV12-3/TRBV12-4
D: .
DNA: TGTGCCAGCAGTTTTCCCCCCCCTTACGAGCAGTACTTC
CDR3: CASSFPPPYEQYF

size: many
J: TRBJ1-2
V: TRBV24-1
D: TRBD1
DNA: TGTGCCACCAGTGATTTGGGGACAGCCGATGGCTACACCTTC
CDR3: CATSDLGTADGYTF

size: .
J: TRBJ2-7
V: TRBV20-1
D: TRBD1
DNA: TGCAGTGCTAGAGAACCGTGGGGACAGGGCTTGGACGAGCAGTACTTC
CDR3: CSAREPWGQGLDEQYF

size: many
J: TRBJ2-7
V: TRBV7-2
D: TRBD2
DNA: TGTGCCAGCAGCTTTATTAGCGGGGCCGCCTACGAGCAGTACTTC
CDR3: CASSFISGAAYEQYF

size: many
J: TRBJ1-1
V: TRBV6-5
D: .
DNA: TGTGCCAGCAGTTACTCCAGGGTGAACACTGAAGCTTTCTTT
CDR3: CASSYSRVNTEAFF

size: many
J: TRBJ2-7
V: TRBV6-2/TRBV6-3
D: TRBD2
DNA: TGTGCCAGCACCCGGACTAGCCTTAGCTCCTACGAGCAGTACTTC
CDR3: CASTRTSLSSYEQYF

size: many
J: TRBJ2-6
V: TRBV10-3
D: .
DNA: TGTGCCATCAGTGAGTCAGGCTCTGGGGCCAACGTCCTGACTTTC
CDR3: CAISESGSGANVLTF

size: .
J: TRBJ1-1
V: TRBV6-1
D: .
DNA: TGTGCCAGCAGTCTAATGACTGCGAACACTGAAGCTTTCTTT
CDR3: CASSLMTANTEAFF

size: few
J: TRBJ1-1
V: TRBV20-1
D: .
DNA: TGCAGTGCTAGAGACATACAGGCAGGGTCGGCTGAAGCTTTCTTT
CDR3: CSARDIQAGSAEAFF

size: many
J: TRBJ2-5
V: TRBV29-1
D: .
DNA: TGCAGCGTTGAAGTGCCCCGGGGAGAGACCCAGTACTTC
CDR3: CSVEVPRGETQYF

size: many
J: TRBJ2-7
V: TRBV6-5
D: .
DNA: TGTGCCAGCAGTTACTCGGGAGTCGGCTACGAGCAGTACTTC
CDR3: CASSYSGVGYEQYF

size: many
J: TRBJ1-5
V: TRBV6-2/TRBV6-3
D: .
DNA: TGTGCCAGCAGTTACGGGCGCAATCAGCCCCAGCATTTT
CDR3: CASSYGRNQPQHF

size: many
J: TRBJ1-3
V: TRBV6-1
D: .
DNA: TGTGCCAGCAGTGAACGGGGCACTGGAAACACCATATATTTT
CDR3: CASSERGTGNTIYF

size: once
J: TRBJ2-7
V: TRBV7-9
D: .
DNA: TGTGCCAGCAGCAGTGGGCGGGAAATAACCTACGAGCAGTACTTC
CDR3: CASSSGREITYEQYF

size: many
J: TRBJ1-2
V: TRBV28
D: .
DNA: TGTGCCAGCAGCTCCCTTCCCTTAGATGACAGATGGTCTTTATCTGGCTACACCTTC
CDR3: CASSSLPLDDRWSLSGYTF

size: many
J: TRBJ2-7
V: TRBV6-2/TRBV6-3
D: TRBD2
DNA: TGTGCCAGCAGACGGACTAGCGGGTACACCTACGAGCAGTACTTC
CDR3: CASRRTSGYTYEQYF

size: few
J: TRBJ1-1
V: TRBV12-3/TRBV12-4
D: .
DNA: TGTGCCAGCAGTCTACGAGAGGGTGGCACTGAAGCTTTCTTT
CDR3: CASSLREGGTEAFF

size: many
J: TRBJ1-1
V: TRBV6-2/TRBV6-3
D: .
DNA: TGTGCCAGCAGTTACTCAAGGGCGGCAGCTGCTTTCTTT
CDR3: CASSYSRAAAAFF

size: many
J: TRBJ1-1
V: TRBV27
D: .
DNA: TGTGCCAGCAGTAGGATAGCGAGGGCTGAAGCTTTCTTT
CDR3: CASSRIARAEAFF

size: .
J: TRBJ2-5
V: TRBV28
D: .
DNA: TGTGCCAGCAGCCTATGGACAGCAAGAGACGAGTACTTC
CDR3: CASSLWTARDEYF

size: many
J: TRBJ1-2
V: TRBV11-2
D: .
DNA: TGTGCCAGCAGCTTCGGGGGAGATGGCTACACCTTC
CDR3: CASSFGGDGYTF

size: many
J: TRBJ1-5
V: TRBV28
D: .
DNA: TGTGCCAGCAGGTCCGGGACAACGCAGCCCCAGCATTTT
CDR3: CASRSGTTQPQHF

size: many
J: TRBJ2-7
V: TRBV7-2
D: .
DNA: TGTGCCAGCACCACTATAGAGGGGTACGAGCAGTACTTC
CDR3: CASTTIEGYEQYF

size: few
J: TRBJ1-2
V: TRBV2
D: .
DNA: TGTGCCAGCGAGGGGGGGATATATGGCTACACCTTC
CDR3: CASEGGIYGYTF

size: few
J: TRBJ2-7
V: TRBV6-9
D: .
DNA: .
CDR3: CASSSSNSAHEQYF

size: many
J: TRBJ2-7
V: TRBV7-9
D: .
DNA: TGTGCCAGCAGCTTGGTCCGGGGCTACGAGCAGTACTTC
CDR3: CASSLVRGYEQYF

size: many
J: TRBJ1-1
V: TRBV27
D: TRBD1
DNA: TGTGCCAGCAGGAGTTCTCCAGGGGGCCGGACTGAAGCTTTCTTT
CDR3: CASRSSPGGRTEAFF

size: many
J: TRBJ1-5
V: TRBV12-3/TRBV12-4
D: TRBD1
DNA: TGTGCCAGCAGTTTAAGGACAGGGGGCTATGGGCAGCCCCAGCATTTT
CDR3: CASSLRTGGYGQPQHF

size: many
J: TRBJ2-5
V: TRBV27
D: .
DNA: TGTGCCAGCAGTTTATCGAGGCGGGGAGAGACCCAGTACTTC
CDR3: CASSLSRRGETQYF

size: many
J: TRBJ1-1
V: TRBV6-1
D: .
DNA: TGTGCCAGCAGGCCAACTACAGGGAGAGGGCACACTGAAGCTTTCTTT
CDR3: CASRPTTGRGHTEAFF

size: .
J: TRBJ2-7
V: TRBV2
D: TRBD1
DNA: TGTGCCAGCAGTCCCGGGACAGGGTCCGCCTACGAGCAGTACTTC
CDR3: CASSPGTGSAYEQYF

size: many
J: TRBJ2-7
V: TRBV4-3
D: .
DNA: TGCGCCAGCAGCCAAGAGGGTCGCCAGAACTACGAGCAGTACTTC
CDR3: CASSQEGRQNYEQYF

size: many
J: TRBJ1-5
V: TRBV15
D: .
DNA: TGTGCCACCAGCAGATCCCGGACGGGAGCTAACCAGCCCCAGCATTTT
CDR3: CATSRSRTGANQPQHF

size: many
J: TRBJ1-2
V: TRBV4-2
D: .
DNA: TGTGCCAGCAGCCAAGATGCGGTTCCCCGGGGCTACACCTTC
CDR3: CASSQDAVPRGYTF